A selection of T cell receptor beta chains follows, all from one sample in a study of T cell repertoires in cytomegalovirus infection. From the reads, TCRdb called clonotypes with MiXCR, one entry per CDR3 protein. This sample has 200,000 to 250,000 distinct CDR3 sequences, with around 6.4% found just once. Sequenced input: PBMCs. Every receptor here comes from a human donor in good health (CMV status not recorded). Some clones in this sample may be carry-over from other donors' samples. The CDR3 runs from the conserved cysteine through the conserved F or W. A D gene is named only where the DNA matches it firmly. Size tells how often a clone was seen (once, few, many) or the class of an expanded clone, and some rows leave it out.

d_call j_call v_call clone_size cdr3_nt cdr3_aa
TRBD1 TRBJ1-2 TRBV10-3 many TGTGCCATCAGCAACCCCCGGGACAGGACCTTC CAISNPRDRTF
TRBD2 TRBJ2-3 TRBV7-3 many TGTGCCAGCAGCTCCTTAATAGCGGGGGGCCCTGGGGATACGCAGTATTTT CASSSLIAGGPGDTQYF
- TRBJ1-1 TRBV2 many TGTGCCAGCACGGCAGGCGTCAGCACTGAAGCTTTCTTT CASTAGVSTEAFF
TRBD1 TRBJ2-3 TRBV20-1 - TGCAGTGCTAGGGACAGGGAGGATACGCAGTATTTT CSARDREDTQYF
- TRBJ2-7 TRBV7-8 few TGTGCCAGCAGCTTTAGCTTCGAGCAGTACTTC CASSFSFEQYF
- TRBJ2-7 TRBV27 many TGTGCCAGCGGGCGGGGCAGCAGTTTCGCCTACGAGCAGTACTTC CASGRGSSFAYEQYF
TRBD2 TRBJ2-1 TRBV11-2 many TGTGCCAGCAGCTTAGTGGGGACTAGCTACAATGAGCAGTTCTTC CASSLVGTSYNEQFF
TRBD1 TRBJ1-5 TRBV7-9 many TGTGCCAGCAGCTTAGGGACAGGGGTTCAGCCCCAGCATTTT CASSLGTGVQPQHF
TRBD1 TRBJ2-7 TRBV11-2 many TGTGCCAGCAGCTCCTCGGGTGTCAGGGGGCATCAGCTAAGCTCCTACGAGCAGTACTTC CASSSSGVRGHQLSSYEQYF
- TRBJ1-2 TRBV12-3/TRBV12-4 many TGTGCCAGCAGTCTCAGACCCATTTCCTCGGGTGGCTACACCTTC CASSLRPISSGGYTF
- TRBJ2-7 TRBV7-6 many TGTGCCAGCAGCTTAGGGACAGCGTCCCCCGAGCAGTACTTC CASSLGTASPEQYF
TRBD2 TRBJ2-2 TRBV7-3 many TGTGCCAGCAGCTCGCGGACTAGCGGGGACTTGAACACCGGGGAGCTGTTTTTT CASSSRTSGDLNTGELFF
TRBD2 TRBJ2-7 TRBV7-2 many TGTGCCAGCAGCTCCCGGGGGAGGGTCTACGAGCAGTACTTC CASSSRGRVYEQYF
- TRBJ2-2 TRBV2 many TGTGCCAGCAGTGTGGGGAGAGGGGCCTCCGGGGAGCTGTTTTTT CASSVGRGASGELFF
TRBD2 TRBJ2-1 TRBV20-1 few TGCAGTGCTAGAGGCAGACATAGTAGCGGGGGGGCCGATGAGCAGTTCTTC CSARGRHSSGGADEQFF
- TRBJ2-5 TRBV10-3 many TGTGCCATCAGTGAGGAAGCCCTCCAAGAGACCCAGTACTTC CAISEEALQETQYF
- TRBJ1-2 TRBV7-2 many TGTGCCAGCAGCTTATGGCTAGGGGCTCAATATGGCTACACCTTC CASSLWLGAQYGYTF
- TRBJ1-4 TRBV7-2 many TGTGCCAGCAGCTTAGAGGGCCGGTCTTCAGAAAAACTGTTTTTT CASSLEGRSSEKLFF
- TRBJ2-5 TRBV6-6 few TGTGCCAGCAGTTACAGTGAAGCCGGGGAGACCCAGTACTTC CASSYSEAGETQYF
TRBD1 TRBJ1-1 TRBV6-2/TRBV6-3 many TGTGCCAGCAGTTACCGGGACAGGGGGACTGAAGCTTTCTTT CASSYRDRGTEAFF
- TRBJ2-6 TRBV7-9 many TGTGCCAGCAGCTTCCGACAGAACTCTGGGGCCAACGTCCTGACTTTC CASSFRQNSGANVLTF
TRBD1 TRBJ1-1 TRBV7-2 - TGTGCCAGCAGCTTTTCGACAGGGTTCTCTGAAGCTTTCTTT CASSFSTGFSEAFF
- TRBJ1-4 TRBV7-2 many TGTGCCAGCAGCTTAGATCGGGGGAATGAAAAACTGTTTTTT CASSLDRGNEKLFF
- TRBJ1-5 TRBV5-1 many TGCGCCAGCAGCCTGGGGGGGGGGGGCGAGGAACCCCAGCATTTT CASSLGGGGEEPQHF
- TRBJ2-5 TRBV6-6 many TGTGCCAGCAGCGACACAGGGCTGGAAGAGACCCAGTACTTC CASSDTGLEETQYF
- TRBJ1-1 TRBV7-2 many TGTGCCAGCAGCTGGAACACTGAAGCTTTCTTT CASSWNTEAFF
TRBD1 TRBJ1-4 TRBV20-1 many TGCGGCCTCCGGGACAGAGATAATGAAAAACTGTTTTTT CGLRDRDNEKLFF
- TRBJ1-5 TRBV25-1 many TGTGCCAGCAGTGCGGCAGGGCCTAATCAGCCCCAGCATTTT CASSAAGPNQPQHF
- TRBJ1-1 TRBV28 many TGTGCCAGCAGTCCACCCCGGGGGCGAGGCACTGAAGCTTTCTTT CASSPPRGRGTEAFF
- TRBJ2-5 TRBV7-6 many TGTGCCAGCAGCTTAACCGACGGCTTAGAGACCCAGTACTTC CASSLTDGLETQYF
- TRBJ1-1 TRBV7-8 many TGTGCCAGCAGCCCGAGAGTCGCTCGGTTGCGAGGTGCTTTCTTT CASSPRVARLRGAFF
- TRBJ1-1 TRBV6-2/TRBV6-3 many TGTGCCAGCAGAGACCCGCAATTATCTGAAGCTTTCTTT CASRDPQLSEAFF
TRBD2 TRBJ2-3 TRBV7-2 many TGTGCCAGCAGCCGTAGCGGGCCTACAGATACGCAGTATTTT CASSRSGPTDTQYF
- TRBJ2-2 TRBV7-9 few TGTGCCAGCAGCGACGGCGGGGCCGGGGAGCTGTTTTTT CASSDGGAGELFF
TRBD1 TRBJ2-7 TRBV5-1 many TGCGCCAGCAGCTTGACAGGGGGCGGCGTATACTTCGAGCAGTACTTC CASSLTGGGVYFEQYF
- TRBJ1-1 TRBV9 - TGTGCCAGCAGCCCAACCGCAGTGACGGACACTGAAGCTTTCTTT CASSPTAVTDTEAFF
- TRBJ1-2 TRBV4-2 many TGTGCCAGCAGCCAAGATTTGGACCGCTATGGCTACACCTTC CASSQDLDRYGYTF
TRBD1 TRBJ1-4 TRBV9 many TGTGCCAGCAGCGGCGGGACAGGGATTAATGAAAAACTGTTTTTT CASSGGTGINEKLFF
- TRBJ2-2 TRBV6-2/TRBV6-3 many TGTGCCAGCAGTTACAGGCGCCGGGGGGACAAATCCGGGGAGCTGTTTTTT CASSYRRRGDKSGELFF
- TRBJ2-5 TRBV7-8 many TGTGCCAGCAGCACCGGAAAAGAGACCCAGTACTTC CASSTGKETQYF
TRBD1 TRBJ2-5 TRBV5-1 many TGCGCCAGCAGCTTCTTTGGACAGGGGGAAGAGACCCAGTACTTC CASSFFGQGEETQYF